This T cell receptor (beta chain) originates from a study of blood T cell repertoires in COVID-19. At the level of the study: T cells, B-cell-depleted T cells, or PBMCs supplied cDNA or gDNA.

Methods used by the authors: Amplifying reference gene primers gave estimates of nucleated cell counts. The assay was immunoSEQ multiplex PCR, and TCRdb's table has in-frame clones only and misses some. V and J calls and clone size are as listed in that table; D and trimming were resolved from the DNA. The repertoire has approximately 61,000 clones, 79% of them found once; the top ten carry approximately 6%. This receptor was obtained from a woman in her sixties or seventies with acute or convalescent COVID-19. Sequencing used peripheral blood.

The CDR3 DNA sequence: TGTGCCAGCAGCGGGGGACTAGGAGCCAAAAACATTCAGTACTTC. This translates into CASSGGLGAKNIQYF. The chain carries TRBV3-1 (or the pseudogene TRBV3-2) and TRBJ2-4; TRBD2 matches 8 bases. CDR1 and CDR2 from the germline V gene are LGHDT and YNNKEL (reference sequence). Unmatched junction bases numbered 3, after V lost 5 bases and J lost 0 bases. CDR3 size: 15 residues.